The text below deals with one T cell receptor beta chain. Its antigen is undetermined. The source of the sample is a study of T cell repertoires and HLA-DP antigens. Study-level points and caveats: Against one allele, clones undetected before culture averaged approximately 35%; against the other, 50% to 60%. Total CD4+ responders were stimulated by HeLa antigen-presenting cells.

This table comes from immunoSEQ multiplex PCR, and its TCRdb copy is limited to in-frame clones, with some not included. The sample contains about 73,000 clones, roughly 75% of which appear only once. Sequencing input: CD4+ T cells from PBMCs. The origin of this receptor is a man aged 60 to 75 in good health and CMV-seronegative.

CDR3 in amino acids: CASTTSERIYEGYTF. In DNA form, the CDR3 reads TGTGCCAGCACCACCTCGGAAAGGATCTACGAAGGCTACACCTTC. The chain recombines TRBV5-6 with TRBJ1-2, with unresolved D. CDR1 is SGHDT and CDR2 is YYEEEE in the germline V gene. Trimming left V 6 bases short and J 8 bases short, with 23 bases between. The CDR3 contains 15 residues.